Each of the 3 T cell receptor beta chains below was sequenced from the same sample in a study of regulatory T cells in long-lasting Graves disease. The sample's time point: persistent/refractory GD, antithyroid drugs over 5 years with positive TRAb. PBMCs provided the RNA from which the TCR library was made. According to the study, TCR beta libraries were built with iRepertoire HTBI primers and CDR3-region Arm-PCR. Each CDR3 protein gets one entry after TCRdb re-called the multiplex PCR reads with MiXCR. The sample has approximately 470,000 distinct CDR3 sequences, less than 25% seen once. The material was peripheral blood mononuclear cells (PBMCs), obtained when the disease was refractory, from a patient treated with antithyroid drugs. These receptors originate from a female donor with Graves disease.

This chain's CDR3 is CASSPTSSSGRRTDTQYF. DNA for the CDR3: TGTGCCAGCAGCCCCACGTCTTCTAGCGGGAGAAGGACAGATACGCAGTATTTT. The chain links TRBV7-2 to TRBJ2-3; TRBD2 matches 10 bases. Losses at the gene ends were 5 bases for V and 3 bases for J; bases not matched to a gene: 14. Per the germline V gene, CDR1 is SGHTA and CDR2 is FQGNSA. The CDR3 totals 18 residues.

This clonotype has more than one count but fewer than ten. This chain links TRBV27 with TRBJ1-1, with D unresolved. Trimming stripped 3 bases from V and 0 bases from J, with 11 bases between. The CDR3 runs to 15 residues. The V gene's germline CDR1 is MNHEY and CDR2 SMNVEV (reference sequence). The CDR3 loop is CASSLQPGMNTEAFF. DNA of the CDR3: TGTGCCAGCAGTTTGCAACCTGGGATGAACACTGAAGCTTTCTTT.

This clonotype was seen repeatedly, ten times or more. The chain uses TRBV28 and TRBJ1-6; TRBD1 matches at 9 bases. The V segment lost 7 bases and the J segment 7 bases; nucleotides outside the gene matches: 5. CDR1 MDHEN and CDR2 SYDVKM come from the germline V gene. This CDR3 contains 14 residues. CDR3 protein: CASNRGRLNSPLHF. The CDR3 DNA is TGTGCCAGCAACAGGGGGCGGCTCAATTCACCCCTCCACTTT.